A single sample is the source of the 10 T cell receptor beta chains below, sequenced in a study of human T cells and chemical hapten exposure. Stated time point: patch test 2, 6 weeks after DPC sensitization. Treatment here: therapeutic diphenylcyclopropenone sensitization with weekly scalp DPC. TCRdb passed the RACE reads through MiXCR, listing each CDR3 protein once. The table lists 95,000 or so distinct CDR3 sequences, roughly 11% of them singletons, with around 3% in the top ten. The sample consisted of whole blood, taken in connection with sensitization to the hapten diphenylcyclopropenone (DPC). Receptors were obtained from a woman aged 40 to 55 with alopecia areata. Some clones in this sample may be carry-over from other donors' samples.

This clonotype was counted many times. This chain links TRBV7-2 with TRBJ2-5; no firm D call. The CDR3 is 12 residues long. Germline CDR1 SGHTA, CDR2 FQGNSA. Trimming shortened V by 1 base and J by 5 bases, and 5 bases separated the two germline ends. This CDR3 reads CASSLVGETQYF. In DNA, the CDR3 is TGTGCCAGCAGCTTAGTCGGGGAGACCCAGTACTTC.

The chain couples TRBV28 to TRBJ1-2; D may be TRBD1 (5 bases). The V end was cut by 3 bases, the J end by 7 bases, with 9 bases between. CDR1 MDHEN and CDR2 SYDVKM come from the germline V gene. The CDR3 contains 12 residues. In nucleotides, the CDR3 is TGTGCCAGCAGTTTTCAGGGACCTGGCTACACCTTC. Translation: CASSFQGPGYTF.

This clonotype showed up many times. The chain links TRBV29-1 to TRBJ1-2, with 10 positions matching TRBD1. This CDR3 spans 14 amino acids. The germline gives CDR1 SQVTM, CDR2 ANQGSEA. The ends lost 7 bases at V and 6 bases at J; junction bases unmatched: 11. The CDR3 nucleotides are TGCAGCGGCCTTACGGGACAGGGGACTGATGGCTACACCTTC. Residues: CSGLTGQGTDGYTF.

This clonotype was recorded only once. V usage is TRBV28 and J usage is TRBJ2-5, with TRBD1 matching over 7 bases. This CDR3 spans 16 amino acids. J was trimmed by 5 bases and V by 6 bases; bases with no gene match: 15. The germline V gene has CDR1 MDHEN and CDR2 SYDVKM. DNA for the CDR3: TGTGCCAGCAGCGCTCCGGGACAGACATCGGGGGAGACCCAGTACTTC. It is translated as CASSAPGQTSGETQYF.

This chain connects TRBV5-1 to TRBJ2-5; D tentatively fits TRBD1 or TRBD2 (7 bases each). Germline-derived CDR1 and CDR2 are SGHRS and YFSETQ. CDR3 length: 17 residues. V was clipped by 4 bases and J by 2 bases, with 21 bases between them. CDR3 loop: CASSTRQGGGFQETQYF. The CDR3 DNA sequence: TGCGCCAGCAGCACCAGACAGGGAGGGGGATTTCAAGAGACCCAGTACTTC.

V is TRBV18 and J is TRBJ1-1; D ambiguous. The CDR3 extends over 15 amino acids. V lost 2 bases to trimming and J lost 0 bases, with 10 bases between them. CDR1 KGHSH and CDR2 LQKENI come from the germline V gene. CDR3 amino acids: CASSPEATVNTEAFF. DNA for the CDR3: TGTGCCAGCTCACCAGAAGCTACTGTGAACACTGAAGCTTTCTTT.

This clonotype has only a few counts. CDR3 protein: CASSLRGASYGYTF. The CDR3 bases are TGTGCCAGCAGTTTGCGGGGGGCGAGTTACGGCTACACCTTC. The chain has TRBV12-3 or TRBV12-4 and TRBJ1-2; a weak D match, TRBD1 (6 bases). Trimming cost V 3 bases and J 8 bases, with 16 bases left between them. This CDR3 region has 14 residues.

This clonotype occurred a few times. The V call is TRBV20-1, the J call TRBJ2-4; 13 bases agree with TRBD2. V shed 6 bases and J 2 bases; nucleotides not matched to a gene: 10. The CDR3 length is 17 residues. Looked up from germline, CDR1 is DFQATT and CDR2 is SNEGSKA (reference sequence). In DNA form, the CDR3 reads TGCAGTGCCCTAAGGACTAGCGGGAGTAGGTCCAAAAACATTCAGTACTTC. Translating it yields CSALRTSGSRSKNIQYF.

This clonotype has more than one count but fewer than ten. The rearrangement uses TRBV5-4 and TRBJ2-5; 10 nucleotides line up with TRBD2. The length of the CDR3 is 15 residues. Trimming took 4 bases from V and 4 from J; bases not matched to a gene: 7. CDR1 is SGHNT, CDR2 YYREEE, per germline (reference sequence). The CDR3 protein is CASSQPSGGGETQYF. The CDR3 DNA is TGTGCCAGCAGCCAACCTAGCGGGGGTGGAGAGACCCAGTACTTC. Full variable domain (remainder filled in from reference TRBV5-4 and TRBJ2-5): ETGVTQSPTHLIKTRGQQVTLRCSSQSGHNTVSWYQQALGQGPQFIFQYYREEENGRGNFPPRFSGLQFPNYSSELNVNALELDDSALYLCASSQPSGGGETQYFGPGTRLLVL.

Ten or more counts support this clonotype. The V call is TRBV18, the J call TRBJ2-4; the D gene is possibly TRBD1 (7 bases). CDR3 size: 13 residues. V was trimmed by 5 bases and J by 7 bases, leaving 12 bases between them. CDR1 is KGHSH and CDR2 is LQKENI in the germline V gene. The CDR3 bases are TGTGCCAGCTCAGGGGGGACAGACAACATTCAGTACTTC. Its translation is CASSGGTDNIQYF.